Following are 12 T cell receptor beta chains from one sample sequenced in a study of blood T cell repertoires in COVID-19. Clones were read by immunoSEQ multiplex PCR, and TCRdb kept only the in-frame ones, dropping some. The sample carries 410,000 or so clones, approximately 89% recorded once. The sequenced sample was peripheral blood. These receptors originate from a woman between 40 and 55 years old with COVID-19, enrolled during active disease.

V usage is TRBV19 and J usage is TRBJ1-5, with D tentatively TRBD1 (5 bases). This CDR3 is built from 15 residues. From germline, CDR1 is LNHDA and CDR2 SQIVND (reference sequence). V was pared by 4 bases and J by 1 base, with 11 bases between. DNA for the CDR3: TGTGCCAGTAGTACCGGGACTGCGAGCAATCAGCCCCAGCATTTT. This gives the protein CASSTGTASNQPQHF.

This chain uses TRBV5-1 with TRBJ1-6; TRBD1 agrees at 8 bases. CDR1 SGHRS and CDR2 YFSETQ come from the germline V gene. This CDR3 spans 15 amino acids. V trimming: 4 bases; J trimming: 6 bases; junction bases outside the gene matches: 6. The chain's CDR3 is CASSQWGQVNSPLHF. In DNA form, the CDR3 reads TGCGCCAGCAGCCAATGGGGACAGGTTAATTCACCCCTCCACTTT.

V usage is TRBV6-6 and J usage is TRBJ1-3; D unclear. V was trimmed by 3 bases and J by 4 bases, leaving 16 bases between them. The CDR3 loop spans 16 amino acids. From germline, CDR1 is MNHNY and CDR2 SVGAGI (reference sequence). CDR3 in amino acids: CASSYAESIIGNTIYF. The CDR3 coding sequence is TGTGCCAGCAGTTATGCCGAAAGCATAATAGGAAACACCATATATTTT.

The CDR3 sequence: CASRAGVAGELFF. For the CDR3, the DNA is TGTGCCAGCAGGGCAGGGGTGGCCGGGGAGCTGTTTTTT. The genes are TRBV12-3 or TRBV12-4 and TRBJ2-2, with D possibly matching TRBD1 (6 bases). The CDR3 extends over 13 amino acids. V lost 6 bases and J 6 bases, leaving 11 bases between the germline ends.

The V gene is TRBV12-3 or TRBV12-4, the J gene TRBJ1-1; a weak D match, TRBD1 (5 bases). CDR3 length equals 13 residues. V was trimmed by 6 bases and J by 5 bases, leaving 13 bases between them. The CDR3 protein is CASRLRGGTEAFF. The CDR3 DNA is TGTGCCAGCAGACTACGTGGGGGGACTGAAGCTTTCTTT.

The chain uses TRBV12-3 or TRBV12-4 and TRBJ1-4; D ambiguous. The CDR3 contains 12 residues. Trimming removed 8 bases at V and 7 bases at J, with 11 bases between. The CDR3 DNA reads as TGTGCCAGCTCCGTGGAGGGTGAAAAACTGTTTTTT. Translated, it gives CASSVEGEKLFF.

CDR3 region: CASSYRGYNSPLHF. The DNA for the CDR3 is TGTGCCAGCAGTTATAGGGGTTACAATTCACCCCTCCACTTT. V and J are TRBV28 and TRBJ1-6, with D possibly TRBD1 on 5 matching bases. The V end lost 4 bases, the J end lost 7 bases, and 11 bases lay between the germline ends. In germline, CDR1 is MDHEN, CDR2 SYDVKM. This CDR3 is built from 14 residues.

V and J are TRBV30 and TRBJ2-7, with D perhaps matching TRBD1 (5 bases). CDR3 length: 14 residues. Germline CDR1 and CDR2: GTSNPN and SVGIG (reference sequence). V lost 2 bases, J lost 5 bases, and 16 bases lay in between. The CDR3 spells CAWSNGAGKNEQYF. In DNA form, the CDR3 reads TGTGCCTGGAGTAACGGTGCAGGGAAAAACGAGCAGTACTTC.

The rearrangement uses TRBV4-1 and TRBJ1-4, with 7 bases fitting TRBD1. The CDR3 is made up of 16 amino acids. Germline CDR1 MGHRA, CDR2 YSYEKL. Losses at the gene ends were 1 base for V and 10 bases for J; bases not matched to a gene: 12. CDR3 coding DNA: TGCGCCAGCAGCCAAGCCCAGACAGGGTTTGGGGGAAAACTGTTTTTT. This sequence encodes CASSQAQTGFGGKLFF.

The chain links TRBV14 to TRBJ1-6, with D perhaps matching TRBD1 (5 bases). This CDR3 is built from 13 residues. V was cut by 3 bases and J by 9 bases, with 9 bases left in between. Germline loops: CDR1 SGHDN, CDR2 FVKESK. The CDR3 spells CASSHKGISPLHF. The CDR3 DNA follows: TGTGCCAGCAGCCACAAGGGGATTTCACCCCTCCACTTT.

The chain couples TRBV14 to TRBJ2-1, with 10 positions matching TRBD1. J gave up 12 bases and V 6 bases, and 14 bases lay outside the gene matches. From germline, CDR1 is SGHDN and CDR2 FVKESK. The CDR3 spans 15 residues. The CDR3 here is CASSPLDRGSGGQFF. The CDR3 DNA is TGTGCCAGCAGTCCTCTGGACAGGGGGTCAGGCGGGCAGTTCTTC.

As DNA, the CDR3 is TGTGCCAGCAGGGACTCCCCTCGAGGATATGGCTACACCTTC. Amino acids: CASRDSPRGYGYTF. The chain links TRBV11-2 to TRBJ1-2, with D unresolved. CDR1 and CDR2 from the germline V gene are SGHAT and FQNNGV. V was pared by 6 bases and J by 5 bases, with 16 bases between. The CDR3 has 14 residues.